These T cell receptor beta chains were read from a single sample in a study of blood T cell repertoires in COVID-19. The method was immunoSEQ multiplex PCR; TCRdb's version includes in-frame clones alone and lacks a portion of them. The table lists some 64,000 clones, roughly three quarters of them singletons. The sequenced sample consisted of peripheral blood. These receptor sequences come from a woman aged 55-69 years with acute or convalescent COVID-19. The CDR3 runs from the conserved cysteine through the conserved F or W. A D gene is named only where the DNA matches it firmly.

V	J	D	CDR3	DNA
TRBV29-1	TRBJ1-1	NA	CSVKAGDTEAFF	TGCAGCGTCAAAGCGGGGGACACTGAAGCTTTCTTT
TRBV25-1	TRBJ1-6	NA	CASSEYGSPLHF	TGTGCCAGCAGTGAATATGGCTCACCCCTCCACTTT
TRBV6-5	TRBJ1-1	TRBD1	CASSTHGQGEAFF	TGTGCCAGCAGTACCCACGGACAGGGTGAAGCTTTCTTT
TRBV29-1	TRBJ1-1	NA	CSVAFTGTEAFF	TGCAGCGTGGCCTTCACGGGAACTGAAGCTTTCTTT
TRBV15	TRBJ2-3	TRBD2	CATERGLAGPGGGDTQYF	TGTGCCACCGAGAGGGGGTTAGCGGGGCCCGGTGGTGGAGATACGCAGTATTTT
TRBV9	TRBJ2-3	TRBD2	CASSPGLAGGITDTQYF	TGTGCCAGCAGCCCTGGACTAGCGGGGGGGATCACAGATACGCAGTATTTT
TRBV19	TRBJ1-5	NA	CASSPRVSNNQPQHF	TGTGCCAGTAGTCCCCGGGTCAGTAATAATCAGCCCCAGCATTTT
TRBV7-9	TRBJ1-3	NA	CASSLQGYGNTIYF	TGTGCCAGCAGCTTACAGGGTTATGGAAACACCATATATTTT
TRBV3-1/TRBV3-2	TRBJ2-3	TRBD2	CASSQASLAGGMDTQYF	TGTGCCAGCAGCCAAGCGTCGCTAGCGGGGGGGATGGATACGCAGTATTTT
TRBV7-9	TRBJ2-1	NA	CASSFRDRTINEQFF	TGTGCCAGCAGCTTCCGAGACAGGACGATCAATGAGCAGTTCTTC